The clone carrying this TCR beta chain was counted at least ten times. As yet, its antigen is unknown. This sample stems from a study of post-analysis software for immune sequencing data. Study observations and caveats: When compared against controls, multiple sclerosis patients showed significantly lower normalized Chao1 diversity. Patients carried roughly five TRBV segments more frequently than controls did, and TRBV5-6, TRBV5-1 and TRBV20-1 were among them.

Presence of unique molecular identifiers characterized the TCR beta cDNA libraries. TCRdb processed the PCR reads anew with MiXCR; each CDR3 protein has one entry. The sample lists a few hundred thousand distinct CDR3 sequences; approximately 34% were seen once. Germline V CDR1 and CDR2: SGHTA, FQGNSA. This CDR3 region has 13 residues. V was cut by 5 bases and J by 6 bases, with 13 bases left in between. The chain uses TRBV7-2 and TRBJ1-1; D is uncertain. The sequenced sample consisted of blood. The sequence was collected from a girl under 18 with multiple sclerosis. The CDR3 DNA reads as TGTGCCAGCAGCCTATCTGGACGGTCTGAAGCTTTCTTT. Translation gives CASSLSGRSEAFF.